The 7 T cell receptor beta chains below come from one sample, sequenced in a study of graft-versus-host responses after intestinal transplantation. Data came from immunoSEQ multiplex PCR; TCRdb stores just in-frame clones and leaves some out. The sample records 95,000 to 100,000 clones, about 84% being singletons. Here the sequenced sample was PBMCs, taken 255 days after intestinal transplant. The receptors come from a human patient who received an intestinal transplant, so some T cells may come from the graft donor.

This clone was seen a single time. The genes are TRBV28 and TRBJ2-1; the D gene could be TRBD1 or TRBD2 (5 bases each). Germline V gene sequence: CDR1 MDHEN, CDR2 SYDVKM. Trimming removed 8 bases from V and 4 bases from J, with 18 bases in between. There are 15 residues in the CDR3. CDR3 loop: CASLPPLGEYNEQFF. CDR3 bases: TGTGCCAGCTTGCCTCCTCTGGGGGAATACAATGAGCAGTTCTTC.

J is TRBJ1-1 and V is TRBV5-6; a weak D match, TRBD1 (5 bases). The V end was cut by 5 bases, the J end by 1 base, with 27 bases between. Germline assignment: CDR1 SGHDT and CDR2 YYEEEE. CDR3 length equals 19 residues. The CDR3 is CASRFAISGGAGRNTEAFF. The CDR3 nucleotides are TGTGCCAGCAGATTTGCGATATCCGGAGGTGCAGGGCGGAACACTGAAGCTTTCTTT.

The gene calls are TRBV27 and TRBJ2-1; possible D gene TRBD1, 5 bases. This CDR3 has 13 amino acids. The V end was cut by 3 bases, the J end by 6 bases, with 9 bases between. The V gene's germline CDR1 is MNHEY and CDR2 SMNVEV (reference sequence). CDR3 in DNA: TGTGCCAGCAGTTTCGGGCAGGGCAATGAGCAGTTCTTC. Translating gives CASSFGQGNEQFF.

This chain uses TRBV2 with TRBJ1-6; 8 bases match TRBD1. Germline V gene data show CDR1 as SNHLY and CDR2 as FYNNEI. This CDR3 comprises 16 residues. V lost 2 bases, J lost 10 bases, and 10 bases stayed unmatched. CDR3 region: CASSEPWDRRGSPLHF. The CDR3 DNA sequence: TGTGCCAGCAGTGAACCATGGGACAGGAGGGGATCACCCCTCCACTTT.

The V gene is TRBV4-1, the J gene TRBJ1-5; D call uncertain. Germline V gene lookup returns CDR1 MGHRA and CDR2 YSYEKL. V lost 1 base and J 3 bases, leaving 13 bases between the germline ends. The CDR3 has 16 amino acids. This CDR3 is CASSQAAVTVNQPQHF. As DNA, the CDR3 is TGCGCCAGCAGCCAAGCCGCAGTAACTGTCAATCAGCCCCAGCATTTT.

CDR3 in amino acids: CASSAIAGATYEQYF. In nucleotides, the CDR3 is TGTGCCAGCAGTGCCATAGCGGGAGCTACCTACGAGCAGTACTTC. The rearrangement joins TRBV6-1 to TRBJ2-7, with TRBD2 identical over 9 bases. Germline V gene lookup returns CDR1 MNHNS and CDR2 SASEGT. The CDR3 consists of 15 residues. Trimming took 4 bases from V and 2 from J; bases not matched to a gene: 6.

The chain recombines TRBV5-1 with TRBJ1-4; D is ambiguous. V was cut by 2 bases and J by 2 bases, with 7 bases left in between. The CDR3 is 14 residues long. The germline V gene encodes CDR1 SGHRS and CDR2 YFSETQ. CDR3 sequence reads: CASSLRNTNEKLFF. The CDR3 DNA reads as TGCGCCAGCAGCTTAAGGAACACTAATGAAAAACTGTTTTTT.